What follows are 14 T cell receptor beta chains derived from one specimen sequenced in a study of blood T cell repertoires in COVID-19. Method: immunoSEQ multiplex PCR; TCRdb's copy keeps in-frame clones and lacks some. The sample has 65,000 to 90,000 clones; approximately 86% are singletons. Sequencing was done on a sample of peripheral blood. These TCRs come from a woman older than 75 with acute or convalescent COVID-19.

This sequence joins TRBV7-9 and TRBJ2-1; D uncertain. This CDR3 has 11 residues. V was shortened by 2 bases and J by 8 bases, with 4 bases between the two germline ends. Germline CDR1 is SEHNR and CDR2 is FQNEAQ (reference sequence). CDR3 amino acids: CASSLTDEQFF. In DNA, the CDR3 is TGTGCCAGCAGCTTAACAGATGAGCAGTTCTTC.

This chain connects TRBV2 to TRBJ2-5, with TRBD1 matching 9 bases. J was trimmed by 4 bases and V by 6 bases; bases with no gene match: 6. The germline V gene encodes CDR1 SNHLY and CDR2 FYNNEI. The CDR3 totals 14 residues. The CDR3 spells CASRPGQGGETQYF. CDR3 DNA: TGTGCCAGCAGGCCGGGACAGGGAGGAGAGACCCAGTACTTC.

The rearrangement joins TRBV6-2 or TRBV6-3 to TRBJ2-3, with 10 nucleotides matching TRBD2. CDR3 size: 16 residues. The germline CDR1 and CDR2 sequences are MNHEY and SVGEGT. The ends lost 6 bases at V and 2 bases at J; junction bases unmatched: 8. This CDR3 reads CASSPGTSVYTDTQYF. CDR3 DNA: TGTGCCAGCAGCCCTGGGACTAGCGTTTACACAGATACGCAGTATTTT.

V is TRBV3-1 (or the pseudogene TRBV3-2) and J is TRBJ2-3; D perhaps matches TRBD2 (5 bases). V lost 1 base to trimming and J lost 11 bases, with 10 bases between them. CDR1 LGHDT and CDR2 YNNKEL come from the germline V gene (reference sequence). This CDR3 is 12 amino acids long. CDR3 sequence reads: CASSQGNRGQYF. The CDR3 DNA is TGTGCCAGCAGCCAAGGGAACCGGGGGCAGTATTTT.

The chain is built from TRBV24-1 and TRBJ2-5, with D maybe TRBD2 (6 bases). The CDR3 consists of 15 residues. Germline values: CDR1 KGHDR, CDR2 SFDVKD. V lost 3 bases and J lost 7, with 17 bases in between. Here the CDR3 DNA reads TGTGCCACCAGTGATCGGAGGGGAAATAGCGGGACCCAGTACTTC. Translated, it gives CATSDRRGNSGTQYF.

V usage is TRBV19 and J usage is TRBJ1-1; D is possibly TRBD1 (6 bases). This CDR3 has 14 amino acids. Per germline, CDR1 LNHDA and CDR2 SQIVND (reference sequence). Trimming removed 1 base at V and 4 bases at J, with 10 bases between. The CDR3 sequence is CASSIVGGITEAFF. In nucleotides, the CDR3 is TGTGCCAGTAGTATAGTTGGGGGCATCACTGAAGCTTTCTTT.

The chain uses TRBV4-2 and TRBJ2-3; no clear D. CDR1 is LGHNA, CDR2 YNFKEQ, per germline. V was trimmed by 0 bases and J by 4 bases, leaving 8 bases between them. The CDR3 consists of 14 residues. The chain's CDR3 is CASSQEGSSDTQYF. The CDR3 bases are TGTGCCAGCAGCCAAGAGGGCTCCTCAGATACGCAGTATTTT.

The chain recombines TRBV15 with TRBJ2-5, with D uncertain. Between the trimmed V and J ends, which lost 3 bases and 5 bases, there was a span of 13 bases. The CDR3 runs 14 residues. Germline V gives CDR1 LNHNV, CDR2 YYDKDF (reference sequence). The CDR3: CATSSLLTTETQYF. The CDR3, as DNA: TGTGCCACCAGCAGCCTCTTAACGACTGAGACCCAGTACTTC.

In its sample, this clone was seen a few times. This sequence joins TRBV5-1 and TRBJ1-6, with unresolved D. Germline V lookup: CDR1 SGHRS, CDR2 YFSETQ. With 0 bases removed from V and 9 bases from J, the gap between germline ends came to 10 bases. The CDR3 is 14 amino acids. The CDR3 sequence: CASSLERESSPLHF. The CDR3 bases are TGCGCCAGCAGCTTGGAGAGGGAGAGTTCACCCCTCCACTTT.

The V and J genes are TRBV5-6 and TRBJ2-3; 8 bases map to TRBD2. Per germline, CDR1 SGHDT and CDR2 YYEEEE. The V and J ends lost 5 bases and 0 bases, in that order; junction bases with no gene match: 5. The CDR3 totals 15 residues. CDR3 sequence (DNA): TGTGCCAGCAGTTCTAGCGGGCAGAGCACAGATACGCAGTATTTT. Translation gives CASSSSGQSTDTQYF.

The chain recombines TRBV11-2 with TRBJ2-2; 9 positions agree with TRBD1. Trimming cost V 5 bases and J 5 bases; bases outside gene matches: 6. Germline V lookup: CDR1 SGHAT, CDR2 FQNNGV. This CDR3 comprises 15 residues. The CDR3 here is CASSQGQGVTGELFF. DNA for the CDR3: TGTGCCAGCAGCCAGGGACAGGGAGTAACCGGGGAGCTGTTTTTT.

This clone has just a few counts. The chain links TRBV5-6 to TRBJ2-7; 9 nucleotides agree with TRBD2. V lost 0 bases to trimming and J lost 4 bases; unmatched junction nucleotides: 5. Germline lookup yields CDR1 SGHDT and CDR2 YYEEEE. The CDR3 sequence is 15 residues long. CDR3 sequence (DNA): TGTGCCAGCAGCTTGGGAGCGGGAGGTCCATACGAGCAGTACTTC. Amino acid sequence: CASSLGAGGPYEQYF.

J is TRBJ2-6 and V is TRBV19, with TRBD1 matching over 10 bases. This CDR3 has 17 residues. V shed 3 bases, J shed 3 bases, and the junction held 5 bases outside the gene matches. Germline CDR1 reads LNHDA; CDR2 reads SQIVND (reference sequence). This CDR3 reads CASSIRTGGLGANVLTF. The CDR3 region has the DNA TGTGCCAGTAGTATCCGGACAGGGGGGCTTGGGGCCAACGTCCTGACTTTC.

The J gene is TRBJ2-3, the V gene TRBV27; D may be TRBD2 (6 bases). Germline assignment: CDR1 MNHEY and CDR2 SMNVEV (reference sequence). This CDR3 spans 13 amino acids. V lost 5 bases, J lost 10 bases, and 16 bases lay in between. The CDR3 coding sequence is TGTGCCAGCAGTCCGGTCAGCGGGTCTGCGCAGTATTTT. Translation gives CASSPVSGSAQYF.